These 18 T cell receptor beta chains share one sample of origin, sequenced in a study of blood T cells in healthy people across ages. Alongside a J-beta primer mix, a sample-barcoded 5' primer served in a second PCR lasting roughly 7 to 11 cycles. In TCRdb, the 5' RACE reads were re-called with MiXCR into one record per CDR3 protein. The table lists 550,000 to 750,000 distinct CDR3 sequences, around 20% of them singletons. Sequencing was carried out using blood. The receptors were gathered from a man in his sixties or seventies in good health.

This clonotype came up a few times. The J gene is TRBJ2-1, the V gene TRBV5-6; no clear D. The CDR3 runs to 15 residues. V lost 2 bases and J lost 2, with 11 bases in between. Germline V gene sequence: CDR1 SGHDT, CDR2 YYEEEE. CDR3 region: CASSLIGVTYNEQFF. Here the CDR3 DNA reads TGTGCCAGCAGCTTAATCGGAGTAACCTACAATGAGCAGTTCTTC.

The rearrangement uses TRBV28 and TRBJ2-1; TRBD2 matches at 13 bases. The length of the CDR3 is 18 residues. CDR1 is MDHEN, CDR2 SYDVKM, per germline. Trimming removed 6 bases from V and 0 bases from J; junction bases left unmatched: 8. Here the CDR3 reads CASSLGLAGLGSYNEQFF. The CDR3 DNA is TGTGCCAGCAGCCTGGGACTAGCGGGACTAGGCTCCTACAATGAGCAGTTCTTC.

This clonotype was found many times. The chain carries TRBV5-1 and TRBJ2-1, with D possibly being TRBD1 (6 bases). Germline V gene data show CDR1 as SGHRS and CDR2 as YFSETQ. The CDR3 loop spans 14 amino acids. V was shortened by 0 bases and J by 4 bases, with 8 bases between the two germline ends. The CDR3 sequence is CASSLGQEYNEQFF. The DNA for the CDR3 is TGCGCCAGCAGCTTGGGACAGGAGTACAATGAGCAGTTCTTC.

V is TRBV5-5 and J is TRBJ1-1; TRBD1 matches at 7 bases. The CDR3 is 16 amino acids. V was pared by 5 bases and J by 1 base, with 11 bases of the junction left unmatched. Germline values: CDR1 SGHKS, CDR2 YYEKEE (reference sequence). CDR3 region: CASSRLGGDGNTEAFF. The DNA of the CDR3 is TGTGCCAGCAGTCGCCTAGGGGGCGATGGGAACACTGAAGCTTTCTTT.

The chain links TRBV6-2 or TRBV6-3 to TRBJ1-5, with TRBD1 as a possible D gene (5 bases). The CDR3 extends over 16 amino acids. Deletions cut 3 bases from V and 8 bases from J, with 20 bases between. Germline V gene lookup returns CDR1 MNHEY and CDR2 SVGEGT. CDR3 DNA: TGTGCCAGCAGTTATGGCCGAAACGCCTGGGGGGAGCCCCAGCATTTT. It codes for CASSYGRNAWGEPQHF.

V usage is TRBV7-9 and J usage is TRBJ1-1; maybe TRBD1 (5 bases). The CDR3 runs 14 residues. Germline V lookup: CDR1 SEHNR, CDR2 FQNEAQ (reference sequence). Between the trimmed V and J ends, which lost 0 bases and 4 bases, there was a span of 9 bases. CDR3 protein: CASSLAKGSTEAFF. DNA for the CDR3: TGTGCCAGCAGCTTAGCAAAGGGGAGCACTGAAGCTTTCTTT.

V usage is TRBV7-9 and J usage is TRBJ2-2; D is perhaps TRBD1 (5 bases). V shed 5 bases and J shed 0 bases, with 13 bases lying between them. From germline, CDR1 is SEHNR and CDR2 FQNEAQ (reference sequence). This CDR3 has 16 residues. DNA for the CDR3: TGTGCCAGCAGCCAGAGCTGGACAACGAACACCGGGGAGCTGTTTTTT. Its protein is CASSQSWTTNTGELFF.

This clonotype was observed a few times. This chain uses TRBV6-2 or TRBV6-3 with TRBJ2-3; tentative D call: TRBD1 (6 bases). The ends were cut back, 7 bases at V and 2 bases at J, with 19 bases in the middle. The CDR3 has 16 residues. Looked up from germline, CDR1 is MNHEY and CDR2 is SVGEGT. The CDR3 nucleotides read TGTGCCAGCATCCAGGGGTCAAGGGATCCCACAGATACGCAGTATTTT. Translation: CASIQGSRDPTDTQYF.

In this sample, this clonotype turned up a few times. This chain links TRBV20-1 with TRBJ2-7; no clear D. Trimming left V 0 bases short and J 3 bases short, with 12 bases between. The CDR3 is 14 amino acids. Germline values: CDR1 DFQATT, CDR2 SNEGSKA (reference sequence). DNA for the CDR3: TGCAGTGCTAGAGATCTGGGCTCGGGCTACGAGCAGTACTTC. Translating gives CSARDLGSGYEQYF.

This clonotype was seen many times. The V gene is TRBV7-6, the J gene TRBJ2-7; D may match TRBD1 or TRBD2 (6 bases each). The CDR3 extends over 15 amino acids. Trimming cost V 1 base and J 4 bases, with 14 bases left between them. CDR1 is SGHVS, CDR2 FNYEAQ, per germline. The CDR3 sequence: CASSLGTGGGYEQYF. As DNA, the CDR3 is TGTGCCAGCAGCTTAGGAACCGGGGGCGGTTACGAGCAGTACTTC.

The V gene is TRBV27, the J gene TRBJ2-5; a possible D gene is TRBD1 (5 bases). The CDR3 has 13 amino acids. Trimming shortened V by 8 bases and J by 2 bases, and 12 bases separated the two germline ends. The germline gives CDR1 MNHEY, CDR2 SMNVEV (reference sequence). The CDR3 DNA follows: TGTGCCAGCCGTATAACAGGACAAGAGACCCAGTACTTC. It codes for CASRITGQETQYF.

The chain recombines TRBV12-3 or TRBV12-4 with TRBJ2-4; 9 nucleotides match TRBD1. CDR3 length equals 15 residues. Trimming removed 2 bases from V and 7 bases from J; junction bases left unmatched: 6. CDR3 coding DNA: TGTGCCAGCAGTTTATATGGGACAGGGATGAACATTCAGTACTTC. Amino acid sequence: CASSLYGTGMNIQYF.

The chain carries TRBV7-3 and TRBJ2-5; D is uncertain. The ends were cut back, 0 bases at V and 3 bases at J, with 2 bases in the middle. The germline CDR1 and CDR2 sequences are SGHTA and FQGTGA. The length of the CDR3 is 12 residues. Written as DNA, the CDR3 is TGTGCCAGCAGCTTAACCAAAGAGACCCAGTACTTC. Translating gives CASSLTKETQYF.

The chain joins TRBV29-1 to TRBJ2-1; TRBD2 matches at 12 bases. Germline CDR1 SQVTM, CDR2 ANQGSEA. CDR3 length: 11 residues. Unmatched junction bases numbered 1, after V lost 7 bases and J lost 9 bases. CDR3 residues: CSGLAGAEQFF. CDR3 nucleotide sequence: TGCAGCGGACTAGCGGGAGCTGAGCAGTTCTTC.

The CDR3 loop reads CSVEGTLTHEQYF. As DNA, the CDR3 is TGCAGCGTTGAGGGGACCCTGACCCACGAGCAGTACTTC. The chain employs TRBV29-1 and TRBJ2-7; D may match TRBD1 or TRBD2 (5 bases each). The CDR3 consists of 13 residues. Trimming cost V 3 bases and J 5 bases, with 14 bases left between them. Germline CDR1 reads SQVTM; CDR2 reads ANQGSEA.

This clonotype was seen a handful of times. V gene TRBV28 combines with J gene TRBJ2-5; 10 bases match TRBD2. The germline gives CDR1 MDHEN, CDR2 SYDVKM. This CDR3 has 15 residues. The J segment lost 4 bases and the V segment lost 3 bases, leaving 5 bases of the junction unmatched. The CDR3: CASSLEAGGRETQYF. The CDR3 DNA sequence: TGTGCCAGCAGTTTGGAAGCGGGAGGGCGAGAGACCCAGTACTTC.

This clonotype has a handful of counts. The chain joins TRBV7-2 to TRBJ2-7; D gene ambiguous. Trimming left V 2 bases short and J 0 bases short, with 8 bases between. Germline V lookup: CDR1 SGHTA, CDR2 FQGNSA. This CDR3 is built from 14 residues. DNA of the CDR3: TGTGCCAGCAGCTTACGGGCAGACTCCTACGAGCAGTACTTC. This codes for CASSLRADSYEQYF.

The chain is built from TRBV18 and TRBJ2-1; 8 bases are shared with TRBD2. The last part of the DNA fits TRBJ2-5 better; the J call may be wrong. This CDR3 is 15 amino acids long. CDR1 and CDR2 from the germline V gene are KGHSH and LQKENI. CDR3 nucleotides: TGTGCCAGCTCACCCGTAGCGGGAAGTGTAGAGACCCAGTACTTC. It encodes CASSPVAGSVETQYF.